The 24 T cell receptor beta chains below all came from one sample that was sequenced in a study of post-analysis software for immune sequencing data. General study findings and limits: In patients, TRBV5-6, TRBV5-1 and TRBV20-1 belonged to roughly five TRBV segments found more frequently than in controls.

Their antigen targets remain unknown. Unique molecular identifiers had been added to the TCR beta cDNA libraries. MiXCR, run by TCRdb on the PCR reads, gives a single entry per CDR3 protein. The sample lists roughly 800,000 distinct CDR3 sequences, about 27% occurring once. Sample: blood. The receptors derive from a girl aged 10 to 17 with multiple sclerosis.

Ten or more counts support this clonotype. The chain uses TRBV4-1 and TRBJ2-1, with TRBD1 as a possible D gene (6 bases). In germline, CDR1 is MGHRA, CDR2 YSYEKL. CDR3 size: 13 residues. Trimming cost V 4 bases and J 12 bases, with 16 bases left between them. CDR3 coding DNA: TGCGCCAGCAGCCCCAAGGGGGAGTTTGGGCAGTTCTTC. Translated: CASSPKGEFGQFF.

This clonotype was observed at least ten times. The genes are TRBV10-3 and TRBJ2-7, with 13 bases aligning to TRBD2. Per germline, CDR1 ENHRY and CDR2 SYGVKD. There are 15 residues in the CDR3. The trim removed 6 bases at V and 2 bases at J, leaving 4 bases unmatched. The CDR3 loop reads CAISPTSGRTYEQYF. The CDR3 DNA reads as TGTGCCATCAGCCCGACTAGCGGGAGGACCTACGAGCAGTACTTC.

This clonotype was recorded many times. The chain is built from TRBV5-1 and TRBJ1-2; D is uncertain. The CDR3 runs 14 residues. Germline assignment: CDR1 SGHRS and CDR2 YFSETQ. Deletions cut 1 base from V and 1 base from J, with 8 bases between. The CDR3, as DNA: TGCGCCAGCAGCTTGACGGGAGTTAACTATGGCTACACCTTC. Translating it yields CASSLTGVNYGYTF.

This clonotype was found a few times. The chain uses TRBV7-2 and TRBJ2-4; 14 nucleotides line up with TRBD2. The CDR3 contains 18 residues. Germline V gene sequence: CDR1 SGHTA, CDR2 FQGNSA. The V gene end was trimmed by 7 bases and the J gene end by 8 bases; junction bases not matched to a gene: 16. DNA of the CDR3: TGTGCCAGCAACTTTCACGACGCAGGGACTAGCGGGGGTTACATTCAGTACTTC. This encodes CASNFHDAGTSGGYIQYF.

Concerning this clonotype itself: The germline gene is not matched at one end of the junction; a read error may be the cause. The genes are TRBV5-6 and TRBJ1-5, with D possibly TRBD1 on 6 matching bases. The CDR3 totals 16 residues. Germline CDR1 and CDR2: SGHDT and YYEEEE. CDR3 in DNA: TGTGCCAGCAGCTTGGGGAGGGGGTTCAGCAATCAGCCCCGGCATTTT. Protein sequence: CASSLGRGFSNQPRHF.

About this clonotype: A read error may be the cause here, since a much bigger clone is one base away. The chain uses TRBV9 and TRBJ2-7; 10 nucleotides align to TRBD2. This CDR3 spans 15 amino acids. Germline values: CDR1 SGDLS, CDR2 YYNGEE. The CDR3 spells CANSVASGSRYEQYF. The CDR3 coding sequence is TGTGCCAACAGCGTAGCTAGCGGGAGTAGGTACGAGCAGTACTTC.

The gene calls are TRBV11-2 and TRBJ2-5, with a tentative D call TRBD2 (6 bases). V lost 5 bases, J lost 1 base, and 20 bases lay in between. Germline-derived CDR1 and CDR2 are SGHAT and FQNNGV. This CDR3 comprises 17 residues. The CDR3 region is CASSPDLSGSFQETQYF. In nucleotides, the CDR3 is TGTGCCAGCAGCCCCGACCTTAGCGGAAGTTTCCAAGAGACCCAGTACTTC.

The rearrangement links TRBV29-1 to TRBJ1-1; weak D call: TRBD1 (5 bases). This CDR3 contains 12 residues. The V gene's germline CDR1 is SQVTM and CDR2 ANQGSEA. Trimming removed 7 bases at V and 4 bases at J, with 13 bases between. CDR3 amino acids: CSAAGRGTEAFF. The CDR3 DNA follows: TGCAGCGCCGCAGGGAGGGGCACTGAAGCTTTCTTT.

V usage is TRBV7-9 and J usage is TRBJ2-5; the D is unclear. Trimming removed 6 bases at V and 1 base at J, with 12 bases between. CDR1 and CDR2 from the germline V gene are SEHNR and FQNEAQ (reference sequence). The CDR3 spans 14 residues. CDR3 sequence (DNA): TGTGCCAGCAGTCGGGCTCCTCCCCAAGAGACCCAGTACTTC. Its translation is CASSRAPPQETQYF.

This sequence joins TRBV7-8 and TRBJ2-1; D gene ambiguous. Germline assignment: CDR1 SGHVS and CDR2 FQNEAQ. The V and J ends lost 5 bases and 0 bases respectively, with 8 bases between them. This CDR3 comprises 14 residues. The CDR3 DNA sequence: TGTGCCAGCAGCCAACAGTACTCCTACAATGAGCAGTTCTTC. Translation: CASSQQYSYNEQFF.

The CDR3 is CAGRGIDGEAFF. CDR3 coding DNA: TGTGCCGGTCGGGGCATAGATGGTGAAGCTTTCTTT. J is TRBJ1-1 and V is TRBV7-9; maybe TRBD1 (5 bases). Between the trimmed V and J ends, which lost 11 bases and 7 bases, there was a span of 17 bases. Germline V lookup: CDR1 SEHNR, CDR2 FQNEAQ (reference sequence). The CDR3 length is 12 residues.

This clonotype was counted at least ten times. The gene calls are TRBV29-1 and TRBJ2-7, with D perhaps TRBD2 (5 bases). CDR1 is SQVTM, CDR2 ANQGSEA, per germline. V lost 7 bases and J lost 0, with 13 bases in between. The CDR3 contains 13 residues. CDR3 residues: CSALAGSSYEQYF. In nucleotides, the CDR3 is TGCAGCGCGCTGGCGGGCTCCTCCTACGAGCAGTACTTC.

The chain recombines TRBV20-1 with TRBJ1-1; no definite D call. From germline, CDR1 is DFQATT and CDR2 SNEGSKA (reference sequence). The V end was cut by 4 bases, the J end by 4 bases, with 7 bases between. The CDR3 runs to 11 residues. This CDR3 is CSATKGTEAFF. In DNA, the CDR3 is TGCAGTGCTACCAAAGGCACTGAAGCTTTCTTT.

The chain employs TRBV29-1 and TRBJ2-5; D tentatively fits TRBD1 or TRBD2 (5 bases each). CDR1 is SQVTM and CDR2 is ANQGSEA in the germline V gene. Trimming shortened V by 4 bases and J by 11 bases, and 23 bases separated the two germline ends. This CDR3 has 14 residues. For the CDR3, the DNA is TGCAGCGTTGCCCTCGGGACCGACAGAAATGAGCAGTACTTC. Protein: CSVALGTDRNEQYF.

This clonotype has just a few counts. The V and J genes are TRBV10-3 and TRBJ2-7; D possibly corresponds to TRBD2 (6 bases). The CDR3 is 14 residues long. Germline values: CDR1 ENHRY, CDR2 SYGVKD. The V end was cut by 8 bases, the J end by 7 bases, with 21 bases between. The CDR3 loop is CAIASREISWEQYF. CDR3 coding DNA: TGTGCCATCGCCTCCCGGGAGATCTCTTGGGAGCAGTACTTC.

This chain joins TRBV10-3 and TRBJ1-1; weak D call: TRBD1 (5 bases). Trimming removed 5 bases from V and 8 bases from J, with 18 bases in between. This CDR3 contains 14 residues. Germline values: CDR1 ENHRY, CDR2 SYGVKD. CDR3 residues: CAISISGERREAFF. For the CDR3, the DNA is TGTGCCATCAGTATCTCGGGGGAACGGAGAGAAGCTTTCTTT.

This clonotype was found a few times. The V gene is TRBV27, the J gene TRBJ2-7, with a weak D call TRBD2 (7 bases). Germline V gene data show CDR1 as MNHEY and CDR2 as SMNVEV (reference sequence). The CDR3 runs to 14 residues. V dropped 4 bases and J dropped 4 bases, with 14 bases sitting between them. The DNA of the CDR3 is TGTGCCAGCAGTTACAGGGAGGGAGGATACGAGCAGTACTTC. This gives the protein CASSYREGGYEQYF.

This clonotype has just a few counts. This chain connects TRBV20-1 to TRBJ2-7; D is perhaps TRBD1 (6 bases). The ends were cut back, 3 bases at V and 0 bases at J, with 9 bases in the middle. Germline CDR1 reads DFQATT; CDR2 reads SNEGSKA (reference sequence). The CDR3 has 13 residues. In DNA form, the CDR3 reads TGCAGTGCTAGTGGGGACAACTCCTACGAGCAGTACTTC. It yields the protein CSASGDNSYEQYF.

This clonotype occurred a few times. The rearrangement joins TRBV5-1 to TRBJ2-2; TRBD2 matches 12 bases. This CDR3 has 18 residues. Germline trimming cut 0 bases from V and 0 bases from J; bases unmatched to any gene: 3. Germline values: CDR1 SGHRS, CDR2 YFSETQ. The CDR3 loop is CASSLETSGSPNTGELFF. The CDR3, as DNA: TGCGCCAGCAGCTTGGAGACTAGCGGGAGCCCGAACACCGGGGAGCTGTTTTTT.

There are a few counts of this clonotype. The chain is built from TRBV7-2 and TRBJ1-2; the match to TRBD1 covers 9 bases. V shed 2 bases, J shed 3 bases, and the junction held 4 bases outside the gene matches. Per germline, CDR1 SGHTA and CDR2 FQGNSA. This CDR3 has 15 amino acids. Here the CDR3 DNA reads TGTGCCAGCAGCTTATTTCGGACAGGGGACTATGGCTACACCTTC. This codes for CASSLFRTGDYGYTF.

The table lists this clonotype with a count of one. CDR3 DNA sequence: TGTGCCAGCAGAACTCCGGAACTTAGCGATGGCTACACCTTC. Translation: CASRTPELSDGYTF. The chain recombines TRBV6-6 with TRBJ1-2, with unresolved D. The V and J ends lost 6 bases and 6 bases respectively, with 17 bases between them. The CDR3 has 14 residues. Germline-derived CDR1 and CDR2 are MNHNY and SVGAGI (reference sequence).

V and J are TRBV20-1 and TRBJ2-7; no reliable D call. This CDR3 spans 13 amino acids. Germline assignment: CDR1 DFQATT and CDR2 SNEGSKA (reference sequence). The CDR3 spells CSALRLSSYEQYF. DNA of the CDR3: TGCAGCGCCTTGAGGCTAAGCTCCTACGAGCAGTACTTC.

The chain uses TRBV28 and TRBJ2-3, with D perhaps TRBD1 (6 bases). Looked up from germline, CDR1 is MDHEN and CDR2 is SYDVKM. The CDR3 has 12 residues. Trimming shortened V by 2 bases and J by 10 bases, and 10 bases separated the two germline ends. The CDR3 reads CASSLETGPQYF. CDR3 DNA sequence: TGTGCCAGCAGTTTAGAAACAGGGCCGCAGTATTTT.

This clonotype came up a few times. This rearrangement joins TRBV10-1 to TRBJ2-1; weak D call: TRBD1 (5 bases). The CDR3 length is 15 residues. In germline, CDR1 is WNHNN, CDR2 SYGVQD (reference sequence). Trimming took 4 bases from V and 7 from J, leaving 17 bases between them. CDR3 region: CASSVAGRGWNEQFF. The CDR3 DNA reads TGCGCCAGCAGTGTTGCAGGGCGTGGGTGGAATGAGCAGTTCTTC.